One T cell receptor beta chain is described in this entry. Original handling: Quantification of nucleated cells was approximated via reference gene primer amplification. Data came from immunoSEQ multiplex PCR; TCRdb stores just in-frame clones and leaves some out. From that table come the V and J calls and clone size; the DNA was used to work out D and trimming. The sample comprises over 120,000 clones, about nine tenths of which are singletons, and roughly 4% rests with the top ten. Ages ranged from about 18 to 89 years, with residence in about 23 US areas. Assignment of participants to cohorts was predicated upon participant-reported clinical history. This record comes from a study of blood T cell repertoires in COVID-19. CDR1 and CDR2 (germline): MDHEN, SYDVKM. Unmatched junction bases numbered 10, after V lost 5 bases and J lost 4 bases. The CDR3 runs 15 residues.

The genes are TRBV28 and TRBJ2-5; 7 bases match TRBD2. The sequenced sample was PBMCs or T cells enriched from blood (not recorded which). This receptor was obtained from a man in his fifties or sixties who had recovered from COVID-19. In DNA form, the CDR3 reads TGTGCCAGCAGTCCCGGGGGGTCAGCTAGAGAGACCCAGTACTTC. Translation: CASSPGGSARETQYF.